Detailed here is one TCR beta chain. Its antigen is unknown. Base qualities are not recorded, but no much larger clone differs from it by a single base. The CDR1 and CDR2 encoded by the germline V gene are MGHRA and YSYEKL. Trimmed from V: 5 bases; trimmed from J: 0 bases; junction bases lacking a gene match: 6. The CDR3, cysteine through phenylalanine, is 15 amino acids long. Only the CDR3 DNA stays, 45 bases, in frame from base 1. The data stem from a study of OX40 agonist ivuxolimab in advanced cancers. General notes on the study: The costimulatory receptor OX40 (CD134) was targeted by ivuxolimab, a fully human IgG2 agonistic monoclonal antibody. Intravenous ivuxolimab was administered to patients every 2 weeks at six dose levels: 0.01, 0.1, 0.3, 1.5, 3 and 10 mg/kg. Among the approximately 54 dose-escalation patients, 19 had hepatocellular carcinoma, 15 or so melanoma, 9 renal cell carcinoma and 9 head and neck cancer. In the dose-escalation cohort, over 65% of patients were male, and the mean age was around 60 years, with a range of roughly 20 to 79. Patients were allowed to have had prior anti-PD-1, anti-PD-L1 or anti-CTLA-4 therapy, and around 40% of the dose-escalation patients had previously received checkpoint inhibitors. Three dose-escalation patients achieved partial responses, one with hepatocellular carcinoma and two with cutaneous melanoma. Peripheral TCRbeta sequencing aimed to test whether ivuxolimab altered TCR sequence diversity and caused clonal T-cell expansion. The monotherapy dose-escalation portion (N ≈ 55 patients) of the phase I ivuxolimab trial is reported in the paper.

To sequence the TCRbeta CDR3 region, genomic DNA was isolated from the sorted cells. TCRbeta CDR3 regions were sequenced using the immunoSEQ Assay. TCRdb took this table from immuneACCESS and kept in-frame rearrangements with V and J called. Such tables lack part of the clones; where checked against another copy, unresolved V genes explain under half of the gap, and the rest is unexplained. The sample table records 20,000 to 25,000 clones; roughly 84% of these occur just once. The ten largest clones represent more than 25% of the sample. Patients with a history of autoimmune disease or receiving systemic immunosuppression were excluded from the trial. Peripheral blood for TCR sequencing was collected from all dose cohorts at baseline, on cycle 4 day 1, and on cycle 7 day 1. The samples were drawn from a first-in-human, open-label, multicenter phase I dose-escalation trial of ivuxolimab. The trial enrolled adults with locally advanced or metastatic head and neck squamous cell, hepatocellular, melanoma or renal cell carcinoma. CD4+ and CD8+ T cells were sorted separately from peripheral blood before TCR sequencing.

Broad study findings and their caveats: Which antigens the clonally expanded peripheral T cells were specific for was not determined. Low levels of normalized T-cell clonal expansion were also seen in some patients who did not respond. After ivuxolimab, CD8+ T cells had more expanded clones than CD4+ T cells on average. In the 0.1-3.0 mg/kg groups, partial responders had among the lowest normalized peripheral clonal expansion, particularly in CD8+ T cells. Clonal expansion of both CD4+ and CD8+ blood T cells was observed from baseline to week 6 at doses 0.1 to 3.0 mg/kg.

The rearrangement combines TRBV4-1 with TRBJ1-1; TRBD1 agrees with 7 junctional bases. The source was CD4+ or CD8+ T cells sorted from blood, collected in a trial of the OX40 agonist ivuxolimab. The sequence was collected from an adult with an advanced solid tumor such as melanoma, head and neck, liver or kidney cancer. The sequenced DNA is TGCGCCAGCAGCTTACAGGGACAGATGAACACTGAAGCTTTCTTT. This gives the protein CASSLQGQMNTEAFF.